The clone carrying this TCR beta chain has only one observation. The antigen remains unidentified. Second-dose intervals near 4 or 12 weeks were combined. These data originate in a study of T cell responses to AZD1222 COVID-19 vaccine. Overall study results and limits: After the peak T cell response, and only then, were repertoires sampled. Variant regions that are unmutated are reportedly the target of nearly half of spike-specific TCRs.

Sequenced by immunoSEQ multiplex PCR; TCRdb stores in-frame clones only, minus some. The table includes 70,000 to 95,000 clones, almost 90% detected once. The CDR3 contains 15 residues. Losses at the gene ends were 0 bases for V and 5 bases for J; bases not matched to a gene: 6. Per germline, CDR1 SGHRS and CDR2 YFSETQ. The gene calls are TRBV5-1 and TRBJ2-5; 8 bases agree with TRBD2. Material: peripheral blood, obtained 28 days after the second AZD1222 dose. The TCR was taken from an adult who received the AZD1222 COVID-19 vaccine. The CDR3 reads CASSLEGSGVETQYF. For the CDR3, the DNA is TGCGCCAGCAGCTTGGAAGGTAGCGGGGTGGAGACCCAGTACTTC.